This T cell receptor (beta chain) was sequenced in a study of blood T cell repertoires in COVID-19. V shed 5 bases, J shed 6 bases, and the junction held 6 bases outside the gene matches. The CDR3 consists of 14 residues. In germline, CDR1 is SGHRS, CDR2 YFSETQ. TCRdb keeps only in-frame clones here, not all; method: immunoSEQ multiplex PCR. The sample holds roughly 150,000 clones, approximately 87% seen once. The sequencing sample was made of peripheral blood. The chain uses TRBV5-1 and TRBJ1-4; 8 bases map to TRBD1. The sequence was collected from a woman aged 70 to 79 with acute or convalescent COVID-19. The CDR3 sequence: CASRVTGADEKLFF. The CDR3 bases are TGCGCCAGCAGGGTGACAGGGGCGGATGAAAAACTGTTTTTT.